The 20 T cell receptor beta chains reported below all come from one sample, sequenced in a study of T cell repertoires in ileal Crohn's disease. Method: immunoSEQ multiplex PCR; TCRdb's copy keeps in-frame clones and lacks some. This sample has some 16,000 clones, with approximately 92% found just once. The time point denotes: inflamed ileum from the surgical specimen. The sample comprised ileal tissue. The receptors derive from an adult with Crohn's disease.

The chain employs TRBV11-2 and TRBJ2-3; D ambiguous. The CDR3 consists of 15 residues. Trimming pared 1 base from V and 2 bases from J, leaving 10 bases between. CDR1 and CDR2 (germline): SGHAT, FQNNGV. CDR3 in DNA: TGTGCCAGCAGCTTAGCTGGCGCAGACACAGATACGCAGTATTTT. This codes for CASSLAGADTDTQYF.

The count of this clone is one. The rearrangement joins TRBV5-6 to TRBJ2-3; 9 bases agree with TRBD1. After removal of 6 bases from V and 4 bases from J, the junction contained 12 bases not matched to a gene. The CDR3 covers 16 residues. Germline V gene lookup returns CDR1 SGHDT and CDR2 YYEEEE. CDR3: CASTFPGQGQADTQYF. Here the CDR3 DNA reads TGTGCCAGCACCTTTCCGGGACAGGGCCAGGCAGATACGCAGTATTTT. The variable domain in full, completed from reference TRBV5-6 and TRBJ2-3, reads DAGVTQSPTHLIKTRGQQVTLRCSPKSGHDTVSWYQQALGQGPQFIFQYYEEEERQRGNFPDRFSGHQFPNYSSELNVNALLLGDSALYLCASTFPGQGQADTQYFGPGTRLTVL.

The chain has TRBV28 and TRBJ1-1; D not certain. This CDR3 comprises 11 residues. Germline V CDR1 and CDR2: MDHEN, SYDVKM. V gave up 7 bases and J gave up 3 bases, with 6 bases separating them. The CDR3 nucleotides read TGTGCCAGCAATGTTTACACTGAAGCTTTCTTT. This gives the protein CASNVYTEAFF.

This chain joins TRBV7-9 and TRBJ1-3; D remains ambiguous. Germline V gene lookup returns CDR1 SEHNR and CDR2 FQNEAQ (reference sequence). V lost 3 bases and J 4 bases, leaving 13 bases between the germline ends. The length of the CDR3 is 15 residues. The CDR3 spells CASSFMNQDGNTIYF. The CDR3, as DNA: TGTGCCAGCAGCTTTATGAACCAAGACGGAAACACCATATATTTT.

The chain is built from TRBV5-5 and TRBJ2-3, with D tentatively TRBD1 or TRBD2 (5 bases each). Germline values: CDR1 SGHKS, CDR2 YYEKEE (reference sequence). V was shortened by 1 base and J by 2 bases, with 14 bases between the two germline ends. The CDR3 totals 16 residues. The CDR3 region is CASSLSETDYTDTQYF. CDR3 coding DNA: TGTGCCAGCAGCTTGTCAGAGACAGACTACACAGATACGCAGTATTTT.

V gene TRBV19 combines with J gene TRBJ1-2, with unresolved D. Trimming took off 1 base at V and 5 bases at J, with 14 bases between the two ends. The CDR3 consists of 15 residues. Germline CDR1 LNHDA, CDR2 SQIVND (reference sequence). CDR3 sequence: CASSIAARALYGYTF. DNA of the CDR3: TGTGCCAGTAGTATAGCCGCACGGGCCCTGTATGGCTACACCTTC.

In this sample, this clone turned up once. This sequence joins TRBV5-6 and TRBJ2-5, with no clear D. Trimming took 4 bases from V and 2 from J, leaving 9 bases between them. Per the germline V gene, CDR1 is SGHDT and CDR2 is YYEEEE. CDR3 length: 13 residues. The CDR3 DNA reads as TGTGCCAGCAGCCTCCCCGCACAAGAGACCCAGTACTTC. This encodes CASSLPAQETQYF. Using reference TRBV5-6 and TRBJ2-5 for the parts outside the CDR3, the full variable domain is DAGVTQSPTHLIKTRGQQVTLRCSPKSGHDTVSWYQQALGQGPQFIFQYYEEEERQRGNFPDRFSGHQFPNYSSELNVNALLLGDSALYLCASSLPAQETQYFGPGTRLLVL.

The chain is built from TRBV7-3 and TRBJ2-6; no firm D call. CDR1 and CDR2 from the germline V gene are SGHTA and FQGTGA. The V end lost 2 bases, the J end lost 2 bases, and 1 base lay between the germline ends. This CDR3 has 13 amino acids. The CDR3 DNA follows: TGTGCCAGCAGCTTAGCTGGGGCCAACGTCCTGACTTTC. It codes for CASSLAGANVLTF.

V gene TRBV6-5 combines with J gene TRBJ1-1, with D unclear. This CDR3 has 11 amino acids. Germline V gene lookup returns CDR1 MNHEY and CDR2 SVGAGI. V shed 6 bases and J shed 6 bases, with 8 bases lying between them. In DNA form, the CDR3 reads TGTGCCAGCAGCACCTTTTCTGAAGCTTTCTTT. Residues: CASSTFSEAFF.

The V gene is TRBV6-4, the J gene TRBJ1-1; D gene uncertain. The CDR3 has 13 amino acids. V lost 8 bases and J lost 1, with 11 bases in between. Per germline, CDR1 MRHNA and CDR2 SNTAGT. CDR3 nucleotides: TGTGCCAGCGCTAGACGGGAGAACACTGAAGCTTTCTTT. It encodes CASARRENTEAFF.

The chain combines TRBV7-2 with TRBJ2-1; a weak D match, TRBD2 (6 bases). The CDR3 covers 17 residues. The germline V and J ends were trimmed by 8 bases and 0 bases, with 20 bases remaining between them. Germline CDR1 is SGHTA and CDR2 is FQGNSA. The CDR3 sequence is CASERAGGPASYNEQFF. In DNA form, the CDR3 reads TGTGCCAGCGAACGGGCCGGGGGACCTGCCTCCTACAATGAGCAGTTCTTC.

The rearrangement uses TRBV7-8 and TRBJ2-1; 11 bases are a match to TRBD1. With 4 bases clipped from V and 2 bases from J, the junction kept 4 bases outside the gene matches. Germline V lookup: CDR1 SGHVS, CDR2 FQNEAQ. CDR3 length: 16 residues. The CDR3 loop is CASSSDRGLPYNEQFF. DNA of the CDR3: TGTGCCAGCAGCTCGGACAGGGGGCTCCCCTACAATGAGCAGTTCTTC. Filled out from reference TRBV7-8 and TRBJ2-1, the complete variable domain reads GAGVSQSPRYKVAKRGQDVALRCDPISGHVSLFWYQQALGQGPEFLTYFQNEAQLDKSGLPSDRFFAERPEGSVSTLKIQRTQQEDSAVYLCASSSDRGLPYNEQFFGPGTRLTVL.

This rearrangement joins TRBV5-1 to TRBJ2-2; D not resolved. V was clipped by 2 bases and J by 1 base, with 3 bases between them. CDR3 length equals 13 residues. Germline V gene sequence: CDR1 SGHRS, CDR2 YFSETQ. CDR3 amino acids: CASSLGNTGELFF. As DNA, the CDR3 is TGCGCCAGCAGCTTAGGGAACACCGGGGAGCTGTTTTTT.

V usage is TRBV25-1 and J usage is TRBJ2-7; no definite D call. The J call is doubtful: the DNA matches TRBJ2-5 better. This CDR3 is 13 amino acids long. Germline CDR1 reads MGHDK; CDR2 reads SYGVNS. The CDR3 spells CASSEFVSPTQYF. CDR3 nucleotide sequence: TGTGCCAGCAGTGAATTTGTTAGTCCGACCCAGTACTTC.

The V call is TRBV9, the J call TRBJ2-5; 8 bases match TRBD1. Trimming at V came to 0 bases and at J to 1 base, leaving 5 bases not matched to a gene. Germline CDR1 and CDR2: SGDLS and YYNGEE. CDR3 length: 16 amino acids. The CDR3: CASSVVPGTGQETQYF. As DNA, the CDR3 is TGTGCCAGCAGCGTAGTCCCTGGGACAGGCCAAGAGACCCAGTACTTC.

V is TRBV6-5 and J is TRBJ1-1; D is unresolved. CDR1 is MNHEY and CDR2 is SVGAGI in the germline V gene. The CDR3 consists of 14 residues. Trimming removed 7 bases from V and 1 base from J, with 13 bases in between. As DNA, the CDR3 is TGTGCCAGCACTACTGACCGAACGAACACTGAAGCTTTCTTT. Translation gives CASTTDRTNTEAFF.

The chain uses TRBV18 and TRBJ1-4; D gene unclear. Germline V gives CDR1 KGHSH, CDR2 LQKENI. The ends were cut back, 3 bases at V and 7 bases at J, with 15 bases in the middle. The CDR3 length is 15 residues. CDR3 residues: CASSPRGPSPEKLFF. DNA of the CDR3: TGTGCCAGCTCACCTAGAGGACCCAGCCCTGAAAAACTGTTTTTT. Full variable domain (outside the CDR3, taken from reference TRBV18 and TRBJ1-4): NAGVMQNPRHLVRRRGQEARLRCSPMKGHSHVYWYRQLPEEGLKFMVYLQKENIIDESGMPKERFSAEFPKEGPSILRIQQVVRGDSAAYFCASSPRGPSPEKLFFGSGTQLSVL.

The chain has TRBV5-6 and TRBJ1-5; D is ambiguous. The CDR3 is made up of 13 amino acids. V was shortened by 2 bases and J by 7 bases, with 10 bases between the two germline ends. The V gene's germline CDR1 is SGHDT and CDR2 YYEEEE. CDR3 loop: CASSFLGGQPQHF. The CDR3 DNA reads TGTGCCAGCAGCTTCTTGGGTGGACAGCCCCAGCATTTT. The variable domain in full, with the rest retrieved from reference TRBV5-6 and TRBJ1-5, is DAGVTQSPTHLIKTRGQQVTLRCSPKSGHDTVSWYQQALGQGPQFIFQYYEEEERQRGNFPDRFSGHQFPNYSSELNVNALLLGDSALYLCASSFLGGQPQHFGDGTRLSIL.

This chain joins TRBV14 and TRBJ2-7, with D maybe TRBD1 (6 bases). Trimming cost V 1 base and J 5 bases, with 15 bases left between them. The CDR3 contains 15 residues. Germline CDR1 and CDR2: SGHDN and FVKESK. The CDR3 reads CASSQAGRGTHEQYF. DNA for the CDR3: TGTGCCAGCAGCCAAGCGGGCAGGGGAACTCACGAGCAGTACTTC.

Note on this clone: The CDR3 ends on some other residue instead of the conserved phenylalanine or tryptophan, so this is likely a read error. The rearrangement links TRBV2 to TRBJ2-7; TRBD1 agrees at 9 bases. The V gene end was trimmed by 7 bases and the J gene end by 3 bases; junction bases not matched to a gene: 7. CDR3 length: 14 amino acids. Germline CDR1 and CDR2: SNHLY and FYNNEI. The CDR3 DNA reads TGTGCCAGCACCCAACAGGGGGCGATCTACGAGCAGTACCTC. This encodes CASTQQGAIYEQYL.